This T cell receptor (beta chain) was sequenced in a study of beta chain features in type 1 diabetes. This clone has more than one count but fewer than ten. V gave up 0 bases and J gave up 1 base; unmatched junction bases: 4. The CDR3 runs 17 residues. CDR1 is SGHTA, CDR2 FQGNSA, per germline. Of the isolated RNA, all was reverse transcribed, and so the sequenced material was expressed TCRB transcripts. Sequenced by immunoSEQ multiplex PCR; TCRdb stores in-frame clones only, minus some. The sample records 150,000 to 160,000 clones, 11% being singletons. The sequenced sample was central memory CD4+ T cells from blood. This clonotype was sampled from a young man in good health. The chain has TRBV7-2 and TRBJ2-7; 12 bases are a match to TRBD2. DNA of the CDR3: TGTGCCAGCAGCTTAGCGCAGACTAGCGGGAGATCCTACGAGCAGTACTTC. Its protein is CASSLAQTSGRSYEQYF.